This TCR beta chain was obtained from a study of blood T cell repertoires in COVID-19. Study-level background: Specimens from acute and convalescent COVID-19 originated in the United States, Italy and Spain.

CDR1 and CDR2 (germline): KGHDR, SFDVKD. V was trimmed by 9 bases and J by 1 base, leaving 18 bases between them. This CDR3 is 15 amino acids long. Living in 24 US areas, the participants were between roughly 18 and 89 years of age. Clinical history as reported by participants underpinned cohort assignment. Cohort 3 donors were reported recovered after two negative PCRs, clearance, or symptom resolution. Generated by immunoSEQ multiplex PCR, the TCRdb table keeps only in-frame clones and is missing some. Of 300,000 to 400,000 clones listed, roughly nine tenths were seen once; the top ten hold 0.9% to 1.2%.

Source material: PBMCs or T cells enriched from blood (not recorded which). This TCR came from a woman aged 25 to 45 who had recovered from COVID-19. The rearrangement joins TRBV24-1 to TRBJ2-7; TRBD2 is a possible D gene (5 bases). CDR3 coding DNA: TGTGCCACCCACCCATGGGTAGGGAGTTCCTACGAGCAGTACTTC. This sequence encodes CATHPWVGSSYEQYF.